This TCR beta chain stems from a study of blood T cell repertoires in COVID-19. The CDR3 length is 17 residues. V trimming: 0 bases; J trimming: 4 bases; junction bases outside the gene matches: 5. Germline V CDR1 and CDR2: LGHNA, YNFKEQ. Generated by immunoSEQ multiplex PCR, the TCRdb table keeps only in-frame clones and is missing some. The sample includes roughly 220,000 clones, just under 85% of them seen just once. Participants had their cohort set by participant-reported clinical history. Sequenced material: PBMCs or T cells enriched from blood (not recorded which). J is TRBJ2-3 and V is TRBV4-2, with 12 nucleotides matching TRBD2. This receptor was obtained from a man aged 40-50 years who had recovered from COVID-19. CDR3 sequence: CASSQDKPSGGADTQYF. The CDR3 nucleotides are TGTGCCAGCAGCCAAGATAAGCCTAGCGGGGGGGCAGATACGCAGTATTTT.